Presented here are 17 T cell receptor beta chains from one specimen sequenced in a study of OX40 agonist ivuxolimab in advanced cancers. The method was immunoSEQ multiplex PCR; TCRdb's version includes in-frame clones alone and lacks a portion of them. The sample consists of around 94,000 clones, approximately 86% of them appearing once. This material consisted of CD4+ or CD8+ T cells sorted from blood, taken in a trial of the OX40 agonist ivuxolimab. Receptors were obtained from an adult with an advanced solid tumor such as melanoma, head and neck, liver or kidney cancer.

This clone has more than one count but fewer than ten. The rearrangement joins TRBV19 to TRBJ1-1; D is perhaps TRBD1 (5 bases). Trimming left V 5 bases short and J 7 bases short, with 11 bases between. The CDR3 has 12 amino acids. Germline CDR1 and CDR2: LNHDA and SQIVND (reference sequence). For the CDR3, the DNA is TGTGCCAGTAGTCTCAACAGGAATGAAGCTTTCTTT. Amino acid sequence: CASSLNRNEAFF.

This chain joins TRBV11-1 and TRBJ2-6; D gene uncertain. The CDR3 spans 16 residues. Trimming left V 3 bases short and J 0 bases short, with 9 bases between. Germline CDR1 is SGHAT and CDR2 is FQDESV (reference sequence). The CDR3 is CASSFMVSSGANVLTF. CDR3 sequence (DNA): TGTGCCAGCAGCTTTATGGTGAGCTCTGGGGCCAACGTCCTGACTTTC.

This clone has at least ten counts. J is TRBJ2-3 and V is TRBV7-9; 9 bases match TRBD2. CDR1 SEHNR and CDR2 FQNEAQ come from the germline V gene (reference sequence). V shed 8 bases, J shed 2 bases, and the junction held 8 bases outside the gene matches. This CDR3 contains 15 residues. CDR3 sequence reads: CASPPSGIATDTQYF. CDR3 nucleotide sequence: TGTGCCAGCCCGCCTAGCGGGATAGCCACAGATACGCAGTATTTT.

This clone was observed a single time. J is TRBJ2-5 and V is TRBV18; D not resolved. Looked up from germline, CDR1 is KGHSH and CDR2 is LQKENI. The ends were cut back, 3 bases at V and 5 bases at J, with 4 bases in the middle. The CDR3 sequence is 11 residues long. CDR3 region: CASSPEETQYF. The CDR3 DNA sequence: TGTGCCAGCTCACCCGAGGAGACCCAGTACTTC.

The chain uses TRBV27 and TRBJ2-3; the match to TRBD2 covers 7 bases. Trimming removed 6 bases from V and 2 bases from J; junction bases left unmatched: 8. Germline V gives CDR1 MNHEY, CDR2 SMNVEV (reference sequence). The CDR3 is made up of 15 amino acids. The CDR3 sequence is CASSQTGGSTDTQYF. The CDR3, as DNA: TGTGCCAGCAGCCAAACGGGGGGATCCACAGATACGCAGTATTTT.

J is TRBJ2-7 and V is TRBV13; no reliable D call. The CDR3 runs to 11 residues. V lost 0 bases and J 6 bases, leaving 3 bases between the germline ends. Looked up from germline, CDR1 is PRHDT and CDR2 is FYEKMQ (reference sequence). DNA for the CDR3: TGTGCCAGCAGCTTAGGCCCCGAGCAGTACTTC. Translating it yields CASSLGPEQYF.

The gene calls are TRBV6-6 and TRBJ2-7, with a weak D call TRBD1 (6 bases). The ends were cut back, 3 bases at V and 2 bases at J, with 8 bases in the middle. CDR1 is MNHNY, CDR2 SVGAGI, per germline (reference sequence). CDR3 length: 13 amino acids. The DNA for the CDR3 is TGTGCCAGCAGTTATCGGACAGCCTACGAGCAGTACTTC. Translation gives CASSYRTAYEQYF.

This clone was seen a handful of times. The J gene is TRBJ2-3, the V gene TRBV7-8; 9 bases map to TRBD2. This CDR3 spans 14 amino acids. Germline CDR1 SGHVS, CDR2 FQNEAQ. V trimming: 10 bases; J trimming: 7 bases; junction bases outside the gene matches: 12. As DNA, the CDR3 is TGTGCCACCAGAATGTGGCGGGAGGGAAATACGCAGTATTTT. This translates into CATRMWREGNTQYF. Using reference TRBV7-8 and TRBJ2-3 for the parts outside the CDR3, the full variable domain is GAGVSQSPRYKVAKRGQDVALRCDPISGHVSLFWYQQALGQGPEFLTYFQNEAQLDKSGLPSDRFFAERPEGSVSTLKIQRTQQEDSAVYLCATRMWREGNTQYFGPGTRLTVL.

The chain recombines TRBV11-3 with TRBJ2-1; weak D call: TRBD2 (6 bases). CDR1 is SGHNT, CDR2 YENEEA, per germline. Trimming left V 5 bases short and J 5 bases short, with 19 bases between. This CDR3 is 16 amino acids long. CDR3 sequence reads: CASSLRAGREDNEQFF. In DNA, the CDR3 is TGTGCCAGCAGCCTGAGAGCCGGGAGAGAAGACAATGAGCAGTTCTTC.

V and J are TRBV9 and TRBJ2-6; D gene ambiguous. This CDR3 is 14 amino acids long. Germline CDR1 is SGDLS and CDR2 is YYNGEE. The V gene lost 4 bases and the J gene lost 4 bases, with 9 bases spanning the gap. CDR3 sequence (DNA): TGTGCCAGCAGCCTCAGATCAGGGGCCAACGTCCTGACTTTC. This codes for CASSLRSGANVLTF.

This chain joins TRBV7-6 and TRBJ1-1; unclear D gene. Germline assignment: CDR1 SGHVS and CDR2 FNYEAQ. The CDR3 contains 14 residues. The V and J ends lost 3 bases and 0 bases respectively, with 8 bases between them. The DNA of the CDR3 is TGTGCCAGCAGCTTGTTTCAGCTGAACACTGAAGCTTTCTTT. Amino acids: CASSLFQLNTEAFF.

The V gene is TRBV7-6, the J gene TRBJ2-2, with 8 bases aligning to TRBD2. Germline CDR1 is SGHVS and CDR2 is FNYEAQ. This CDR3 has 16 amino acids. The V segment lost 5 bases and the J segment 5 bases; nucleotides outside the gene matches: 10. This CDR3 is CASSPSAGGPTGELFF. Here the CDR3 DNA reads TGTGCCAGCAGCCCCTCGGCGGGAGGCCCAACCGGGGAGCTGTTTTTT.

The rearrangement links TRBV19 to TRBJ1-1; TRBD1 is a possible D gene (5 bases). This CDR3 is 13 amino acids long. The germline CDR1 and CDR2 sequences are LNHDA and SQIVND (reference sequence). V dropped 0 bases and J dropped 5 bases, with 7 bases sitting between them. The CDR3 region has the DNA TGTGCCAGTAGTATAGAAGGGGTTACTGAAGCTTTCTTT. Encoded protein: CASSIEGVTEAFF.

V gene TRBV10-3 combines with J gene TRBJ2-1, with a tentative D call TRBD1 (6 bases). V lost 6 bases to trimming and J lost 3 bases, with 6 bases between them. CDR1 and CDR2 from the germline V gene are ENHRY and SYGVKD. The CDR3 covers 12 residues. CDR3 protein: CAIRDSYNEQFF. CDR3 DNA sequence: TGTGCCATCAGGGACAGCTACAATGAGCAGTTCTTC.

J is TRBJ2-1 and V is TRBV2; D tentatively reads TRBD1 or TRBD2 (5 bases each). The ends were cut back, 5 bases at V and 10 bases at J, with 12 bases in the middle. CDR1 is SNHLY and CDR2 is FYNNEI in the germline V gene. The CDR3 sequence is 12 residues long. CDR3 in amino acids: CASSLGAAEQFF. The CDR3 coding sequence is TGTGCCAGCAGTCTCGGGGCGGCCGAGCAGTTCTTC.

J is TRBJ2-7 and V is TRBV4-1; 7 bases agree with TRBD1. Germline CDR1 is MGHRA and CDR2 is YSYEKL. This CDR3 contains 13 residues. The J segment lost 6 bases and the V segment lost 1 base, leaving 3 bases of the junction unmatched. Here the CDR3 reads CASSQVGTAEQYF. As DNA, the CDR3 is TGCGCCAGCAGCCAAGTGGGGACAGCCGAGCAGTACTTC.

The chain employs TRBV27 and TRBJ2-3; D perhaps matches TRBD2 (7 bases). This CDR3 region has 12 residues. The germline V gene has CDR1 MNHEY and CDR2 SMNVEV (reference sequence). The V end lost 8 bases, the J end lost 9 bases, and 15 bases lay between the germline ends. CDR3 residues: CASGGGGPTQYF. The CDR3 DNA sequence: TGTGCCAGCGGGGGCGGGGGCCCGACGCAGTATTTT.